One and the same sample provided the 21 T cell receptor beta chains below, sequenced in a study of T cells in localized non-small cell lung cancer. Assay: immunoSEQ multiplex PCR; the TCRdb copy retains only in-frame clones and omits some. The sample consists of 75,000 to 85,000 clones, around 82% of them appearing once. Sequenced material: peripheral blood, taken before any cancer treatment. These receptors were taken from a female donor over 55 with stage I lung adenocarcinoma.

A remark on this clone: The junction and the germline gene differ at one end; a read error may be behind it. The chain couples TRBV7-7 to TRBJ2-3, with a possible D match to TRBD2 (5 bases). The CDR3 runs 14 residues. Germline CDR1 is SSHAT and CDR2 is FNYEAQ (reference sequence). The DNA of the CDR3 is TGTGCTAGCAGCTTAACGGGAATTTCGGATACGCAGTATTTT. The encoded protein is CASSLTGISDTQYF.

The V gene is TRBV5-4, the J gene TRBJ2-5; no clear D. The CDR3 is 11 residues long. The germline V and J ends were trimmed by 0 bases and 6 bases, with 3 bases remaining between them. Looked up from germline, CDR1 is SGHNT and CDR2 is YYREEE (reference sequence). CDR3 DNA: TGTGCCAGCAGCTTGGCCCAGACCCAGTACTTC. It encodes CASSLAQTQYF.

The J gene is TRBJ2-5, the V gene TRBV15; D gene unclear. Trimming left V 0 bases short and J 4 bases short, with 15 bases between. The length of the CDR3 is 16 residues. Per germline, CDR1 LNHNV and CDR2 YYDKDF (reference sequence). CDR3: CATSRDTISIGETQYF. DNA of the CDR3: TGTGCCACCAGCAGAGATACCATTTCGATAGGAGAGACCCAGTACTTC.

The chain has TRBV9 and TRBJ2-7; 7 nucleotides line up with TRBD2. The CDR3 extends over 13 amino acids. CDR1 is SGDLS and CDR2 is YYNGEE in the germline V gene. V gave up 4 bases and J gave up 3 bases; unmatched junction bases: 4. CDR3 residues: CASSSSGDYEQYF. The CDR3 nucleotides read TGTGCCAGCAGCTCCAGCGGGGACTACGAGCAGTACTTC.

The rearrangement links TRBV11-3 to TRBJ2-3, with TRBD1 matching 8 bases. After removal of 5 bases from V and 6 bases from J, the junction contained 7 bases not matched to a gene. This CDR3 has 14 amino acids. In germline, CDR1 is SGHNT, CDR2 YENEEA. The CDR3 DNA is TGTGCCAGCAGCAGAGGACAGGGAGTGGATACGCAGTATTTT. It is translated as CASSRGQGVDTQYF.

Points on this clone: Sequence at one end of the junction differs from germline and may be a read error. In DNA, the CDR3 is TGCGCCAGCAGCCAATCGAACGGGGGGCAGTTCTTC. The encoded protein is CASSQSNGGQFF. The chain recombines TRBV5-4 with TRBJ2-1, with D maybe TRBD2 (6 bases). Germline CDR1 and CDR2: SGHNT and YYREEE (reference sequence). The CDR3 is 12 amino acids.

The chain is built from TRBV30 and TRBJ2-7, with 9 bases identical to TRBD2. Germline V gene sequence: CDR1 GTSNPN, CDR2 SVGIG (reference sequence). Germline trimming cut 1 base from V and 3 bases from J; bases unmatched to any gene: 1. This CDR3 has 13 residues. The CDR3 DNA reads as TGTGCCTGGAGTGGGACTAGCGTCTACGAGCAGTACTTC. Amino acid sequence: CAWSGTSVYEQYF. The full variable domain, with the rest looked up from reference TRBV30 and TRBJ2-7, is SQTIHQWPATLVQPVGSPLSLECTVEGTSNPNLYWYRQAAGRGLQLLFYSVGIGQISSEVPQNLSASRPQDRQFILSSKKLLLSDSGFYLCAWSGTSVYEQYFGPGTRLTVT.

V gene TRBV6-6 combines with J gene TRBJ1-4; TRBD1 agrees at 7 bases. The J segment lost 3 bases and the V segment lost 5 bases, leaving 3 bases of the junction unmatched. Germline V lookup: CDR1 MNHNY, CDR2 SVGAGI (reference sequence). This CDR3 region has 14 residues. CDR3 protein: CASSTGVSNEKLFF. DNA of the CDR3: TGTGCCAGCAGTACAGGGGTATCTAATGAAAAACTGTTTTTT.

This clone was counted a single time. This chain connects TRBV6-6 to TRBJ2-7; TRBD2 might be the D (7 bases). Germline-derived CDR1 and CDR2 are MNHNY and SVGAGI (reference sequence). Trimming shortened V by 4 bases and J by 2 bases, and 15 bases separated the two germline ends. The CDR3 totals 15 residues. CDR3 amino acids: CASSSRGGATYEQYF. The CDR3 DNA follows: TGTGCCAGCAGTTCCAGAGGGGGGGCCACCTACGAGCAGTACTTC.

V and J are TRBV6-6 and TRBJ1-3; the match to TRBD1 covers 8 bases. V was pared by 10 bases and J by 7 bases, with 15 bases of the junction left unmatched. In germline, CDR1 is MNHNY, CDR2 SVGAGI (reference sequence). The CDR3 is made up of 15 amino acids. The CDR3 DNA reads as TGTGCCACCTCCGGTATGGACAGGGTGTACAACACCATATATTTT. Its protein is CATSGMDRVYNTIYF.

The J gene is TRBJ1-2, the V gene TRBV19; D possibly corresponds to TRBD1 (6 bases). The length of the CDR3 is 13 residues. CDR1 is LNHDA and CDR2 is SQIVND in the germline V gene (reference sequence). Trimming shortened V by 7 bases and J by 4 bases, and 13 bases separated the two germline ends. Here the CDR3 reads CASTTGTPYGYTF. In DNA form, the CDR3 reads TGTGCCAGTACTACCGGGACACCCTATGGCTACACCTTC.

This chain uses TRBV29-1 with TRBJ2-7, with D perhaps assigned TRBD1 or TRBD2 (5 bases each). Germline assignment: CDR1 SQVTM and CDR2 ANQGSEA. V was cut by 3 bases and J by 0 bases, with 12 bases left in between. The CDR3 contains 14 residues. CDR3 bases: TGCAGCGTTGAGACGGGACGTAGCTCCTACGAGCAGTACTTC. Translation: CSVETGRSSYEQYF.

This rearrangement joins TRBV28 to TRBJ1-1; 8 bases match TRBD1. Germline lookup yields CDR1 MDHEN and CDR2 SYDVKM. The CDR3 contains 14 residues. Trimming took 5 bases from V and 8 from J; bases not matched to a gene: 10. The CDR3 nucleotides are TGTGCCAGCAGTAAACTGGACAGGGCCCCAGAAGCTTTCTTT. It is translated as CASSKLDRAPEAFF. The full variable domain, with the rest looked up from reference TRBV28 and TRBJ1-1, is DVKVTQSSRYLVKRTGEKVFLECVQDMDHENMFWYRQDPGLGLRLIYFSYDVKMKEKGDIPEGYSVSREKKERFSLILESASTNQTSMYLCASSKLDRAPEAFFGQGTRLTVV.

This clone occurred a few times. At the DNA level, this CDR3 is encoded by other sequences in the same sample as well. The chain uses TRBV9 and TRBJ1-1; D unresolved. In germline, CDR1 is SGDLS, CDR2 YYNGEE. V lost 0 bases and J lost 2, with 11 bases in between. The CDR3 consists of 15 residues. CDR3 in DNA: TGTGCCAGCAGCGTAGGAAGTTTGGGCAACACTGAAGCTTTCTTT. Translated, it gives CASSVGSLGNTEAFF.

The chain joins TRBV7-2 to TRBJ1-2; tentatively, D is TRBD1 (6 bases). Trimming pared 6 bases from V and 6 bases from J, leaving 14 bases between. Looked up from germline, CDR1 is SGHTA and CDR2 is FQGNSA. The CDR3 extends over 13 amino acids. CDR3 sequence (DNA): TGTGCCAGCAGACCCCCCGGGACACATGGCTACACCTTC. Residues: CASRPPGTHGYTF.

By share of the sample, this clone is medium-sized. The chain recombines TRBV5-8 with TRBJ1-1; D unresolved. V was clipped by 1 base and J by 2 bases, with 6 bases between them. CDR1 and CDR2 (germline): SGHTS, YDEGEE. The CDR3 sequence is 13 residues long. The CDR3 nucleotides read TGTGCCAGCAGCTTGACAGAAAACACTGAAGCTTTCTTT. Translating it yields CASSLTENTEAFF.

This chain links TRBV19 with TRBJ1-4; TRBD1 aligns across 10 bases. Per germline, CDR1 LNHDA and CDR2 SQIVND (reference sequence). The CDR3 contains 14 residues. V lost 8 bases and J lost 7; bases outside the gene matches: 7. The CDR3 here is CASLRQGAGEKLFF. The CDR3 bases are TGTGCCAGTCTTCGACAGGGGGCAGGTGAAAAACTGTTTTTT.

The rearrangement links TRBV14 to TRBJ2-2, with 9 bases identical to TRBD1. This CDR3 has 16 residues. V lost 4 bases, J lost 6 bases, and 9 bases stayed unmatched. Germline V gene data show CDR1 as SGHDN and CDR2 as FVKESK. The chain's CDR3 is CASSLHRGRRSGELFF. CDR3 DNA: TGTGCCAGCAGCCTCCACAGGGGGCGCAGATCCGGGGAGCTGTTTTTT.

The chain is built from TRBV7-3 and TRBJ2-1; TRBD2 matches 8 bases. V lost 3 bases and J lost 5; bases outside the gene matches: 6. Looked up from germline, CDR1 is SGHTA and CDR2 is FQGTGA. CDR3 length: 15 residues. CDR3 sequence (DNA): TGTGCCAGCAGCTTCGGGACTAGTGCCCACAATGAGCAGTTCTTC. Its translation is CASSFGTSAHNEQFF. The variable domain in full, with the rest retrieved from reference TRBV7-3 and TRBJ2-1, is GAGVSQTPSNKVTEKGKYVELRCDPISGHTALYWYRQSLGQGPEFLIYFQGTGAADDSGLPNDRFFAVRPEGSVSTLKIQRTERGDSAVYLCASSFGTSAHNEQFFGPGTRLTVL.

The J gene is TRBJ2-7, the V gene TRBV6-6; the D is unclear. The CDR3 totals 13 residues. The ends were cut back, 6 bases at V and 7 bases at J, with 16 bases in the middle. Germline V gene lookup returns CDR1 MNHNY and CDR2 SVGAGI (reference sequence). CDR3 nucleotides: TGTGCCAGCAGGAGCGACCCTTTAGGAGAGCAGTACTTC. This translates into CASRSDPLGEQYF.

For this clone: Other DNA sequences in this sample translate to the same CDR3. This sequence joins TRBV7-3 and TRBJ1-1; D remains unclear. This CDR3 contains 13 residues. Germline CDR1 is SGHTA and CDR2 is FQGTGA. Trimming took 2 bases from V and 1 from J, leaving 5 bases between them. DNA for the CDR3: TGTGCCAGCAGCTTAGGTCAGAACACTGAAGCTTTCTTT. It is translated as CASSLGQNTEAFF.